Shown below are 16 T cell receptor beta chains from a single sample sequenced in a study of cytomegalovirus exposure and HLA in healthy donors. 60 Vbeta and 13 Jbeta primers were used in PCR. Assay used: immunoSEQ multiplex PCR; TCRdb lists only in-frame clones, some missing. The sample lists about 150,000 clones; about 60% were seen once. The specimen sequenced was PBMCs. The receptors originated from a woman aged 55-70 years in good health and CMV-seropositive.

The J gene is TRBJ1-4, the V gene TRBV7-3; 8 nucleotides match TRBD1. The V gene end was trimmed by 6 bases and the J gene end by 7 bases; junction bases not matched to a gene: 7. Germline values: CDR1 SGHTA, CDR2 FQGTGA. This CDR3 is built from 14 residues. CDR3 bases: TGTGCCAGCAGACCAGGGGGCACCAGTGAAAAACTGTTTTTT. Amino acid sequence: CASRPGGTSEKLFF.

This chain links TRBV18 with TRBJ2-7; 12 nucleotides match TRBD2. The CDR3 is 16 residues long. Germline V gene data show CDR1 as KGHSH and CDR2 as LQKENI. With V trimmed by 3 bases and J by 7 bases, 10 bases remained unmatched. The CDR3 sequence is CASSPLGLAGTGEQYF. CDR3 bases: TGTGCCAGCTCACCCCTCGGACTAGCGGGAACGGGTGAGCAGTACTTC.

This clone appeared a single time. The rearrangement joins TRBV7-2 to TRBJ1-3, with 7 bases that match TRBD1. CDR3 length: 14 residues. The germline gives CDR1 SGHTA, CDR2 FQGNSA. Losses at the gene ends were 5 bases for V and 0 bases for J; bases not matched to a gene: 1. The CDR3 DNA sequence: TGTGCCAGCAGCCCAGGGGGCTCTGGAAACACCATATATTTT. The encoded protein is CASSPGGSGNTIYF. Drawing the rest from reference TRBV7-2 and TRBJ1-3, the complete variable domain is GAGVSQSPSNKVTEKGKDVELRCDPISGHTALYWYRQSLGQGLEFLIYFQGNSAPDKSGLPSDRFSAERTGGSVSTLTIQRTQQEDSAVYLCASSPGGSGNTIYFGEGSWLTVV.

This clone has a handful of counts. This sequence joins TRBV11-1 and TRBJ1-2; 9 bases map to TRBD1. The CDR3 consists of 14 residues. V gave up 5 bases and J gave up 5 bases; unmatched junction bases: 6. Germline CDR1 SGHAT, CDR2 FQDESV (reference sequence). The CDR3 loop reads CASSADRGLYGYTF. The CDR3 DNA is TGTGCCAGCAGCGCCGACAGGGGGTTGTATGGCTACACCTTC.

This clone was counted only a few times. The V and J genes are TRBV5-1 and TRBJ2-7; 8 nucleotides align to TRBD2. CDR3 length: 16 residues. Trimming took 4 bases from V and 0 from J; bases not matched to a gene: 9. Germline CDR1 is SGHRS and CDR2 is YFSETQ. The CDR3 DNA reads TGCGCCAGCAGCGCTACGAGGGGACTAGACTCCTACGAGCAGTACTTC. This gives the protein CASSATRGLDSYEQYF.

The chain couples TRBV27 to TRBJ2-7; 7 nucleotides line up with TRBD2. This CDR3 spans 15 amino acids. Trimming removed 6 bases from V and 2 bases from J; junction bases left unmatched: 10. CDR1 is MNHEY, CDR2 SMNVEV, per germline (reference sequence). The CDR3 nucleotides are TGTGCCAGCAGCCCAAGGCGCGGGAGCCCCTACGAGCAGTACTTC. Its translation: CASSPRRGSPYEQYF.

This clone has a handful of counts. The gene calls are TRBV28 and TRBJ2-5; TRBD2 is a possible D gene (7 bases). The CDR3 contains 14 residues. V lost 7 bases and J 1 base, leaving 13 bases between the germline ends. From germline, CDR1 is MDHEN and CDR2 SYDVKM. The CDR3 loop is CASTPGEGQETQYF. The CDR3 DNA follows: TGTGCCAGCACCCCAGGGGAGGGCCAAGAGACCCAGTACTTC.

The genes are TRBV5-8 and TRBJ2-1; D remains unclear. Trimming pared 0 bases from V and 4 bases from J, leaving 5 bases between. The CDR3 is 13 amino acids. CDR1 and CDR2 from the germline V gene are SGHTS and YDEGEE. CDR3 bases: TGTGCCAGCAGCTTGGACAATTACAATGAGCAGTTCTTC. It specifies CASSLDNYNEQFF.

J is TRBJ1-1 and V is TRBV4-2; 7 bases agree with TRBD1. The CDR3 loop spans 13 amino acids. V shed 1 base, J shed 10 bases, and the junction held 6 bases outside the gene matches. Germline-derived CDR1 and CDR2 are LGHNA and YNFKEQ. CDR3 in DNA: TGTGCCAGCAGCCAAGGGGACAGCCTTCTAGCTTTCTTT. Translating gives CASSQGDSLLAFF.

The rearrangement links TRBV27 to TRBJ1-2; D unresolved. Trimming left V 6 bases short and J 2 bases short, with 13 bases between. From germline, CDR1 is MNHEY and CDR2 SMNVEV (reference sequence). The CDR3 totals 14 residues. In DNA form, the CDR3 reads TGTGCCAGCAGCTCCTCGGGAGCCAACTATGGCTACACCTTC. Protein: CASSSSGANYGYTF.

This chain connects TRBV10-3 to TRBJ2-1, with 9 bases lining up with TRBD1. The CDR3 consists of 15 residues. CDR1 ENHRY and CDR2 SYGVKD come from the germline V gene. The junction had 12 bases not matched to a gene; V was cut back by 0 bases and J by 15 bases. The CDR3: CAISESRDRVRVPFF. The DNA of the CDR3 is TGTGCCATCAGTGAGTCGAGGGACAGGGTCAGAGTACCGTTCTTC.

V usage is TRBV7-8 and J usage is TRBJ1-2; possible D gene TRBD1, 6 bases. V was cut by 1 base and J by 3 bases, with 18 bases left in between. Germline V gives CDR1 SGHVS, CDR2 FQNEAQ. This CDR3 has 17 amino acids. The CDR3 loop reads CASSLVGGAPPDYGYTF. In nucleotides, the CDR3 is TGTGCCAGCAGCTTAGTGGGGGGGGCGCCCCCGGACTATGGCTACACCTTC.

The V call is TRBV10-3, the J call TRBJ2-1, with D perhaps TRBD2 (7 bases). The CDR3 extends over 16 amino acids. Germline CDR1 reads ENHRY; CDR2 reads SYGVKD. The ends were cut back, 5 bases at V and 6 bases at J, with 20 bases in the middle. The CDR3 DNA reads as TGTGCCATCAGTTTCCCGTGGGAGGGAGGGGGCAATGAGCAGTTCTTC. It translates to CAISFPWEGGGNEQFF.

This chain joins TRBV5-1 and TRBJ2-1, with 10 bases aligning to TRBD2. Germline assignment: CDR1 SGHRS and CDR2 YFSETQ. The CDR3 totals 18 residues. After removal of 4 bases from V and 9 bases from J, the junction contained 19 bases not matched to a gene. CDR3 sequence: CASSKTGVGLAGDSEQFF. CDR3 DNA: TGCGCCAGCAGCAAGACAGGGGTGGGGCTAGCGGGAGACTCTGAGCAGTTCTTC. The variable domain in full, completed from reference TRBV5-1 and TRBJ2-1, reads KAGVTQTPRYLIKTRGQQVTLSCSPISGHRSVSWYQQTPGQGLQFLFEYFSETQRNKGNFPGRFSGRQFSNSRSEMNVSTLELGDSALYLCASSKTGVGLAGDSEQFFGPGTRLTVL.

The chain recombines TRBV28 with TRBJ1-4, with 8 nucleotides matching TRBD1. The CDR3 totals 15 residues. Per the germline V gene, CDR1 is MDHEN and CDR2 is SYDVKM. With 5 bases clipped from V and 3 bases from J, the junction kept 5 bases outside the gene matches. The CDR3 nucleotides are TGTGCCAGCAGTCGGACAGGGTCATCTAATGAAAAACTGTTTTTT. Its protein is CASSRTGSSNEKLFF.

This chain joins TRBV9 and TRBJ1-5, with D unclear. This CDR3 spans 13 amino acids. Germline-derived CDR1 and CDR2 are SGDLS and YYNGEE. Trimming took off 0 bases at V and 5 bases at J, with 6 bases between the two ends. In nucleotides, the CDR3 is TGTGCCAGCAGCGTAGCAGGTGATCAGCCCCAGCATTTT. Its protein is CASSVAGDQPQHF.